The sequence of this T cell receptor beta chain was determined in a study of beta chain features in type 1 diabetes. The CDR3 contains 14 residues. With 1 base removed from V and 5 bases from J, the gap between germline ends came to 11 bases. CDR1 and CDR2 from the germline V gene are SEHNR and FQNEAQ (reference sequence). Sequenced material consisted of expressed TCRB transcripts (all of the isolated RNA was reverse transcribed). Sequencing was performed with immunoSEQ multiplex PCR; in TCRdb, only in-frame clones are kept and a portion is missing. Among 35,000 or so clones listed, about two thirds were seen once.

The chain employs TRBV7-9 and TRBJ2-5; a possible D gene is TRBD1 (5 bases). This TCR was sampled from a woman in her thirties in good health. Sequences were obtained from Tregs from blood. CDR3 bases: TGTGCCAGCAGCTTAGGGCAGGGATGGGAGACCCAGTACTTC. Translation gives CASSLGQGWETQYF.